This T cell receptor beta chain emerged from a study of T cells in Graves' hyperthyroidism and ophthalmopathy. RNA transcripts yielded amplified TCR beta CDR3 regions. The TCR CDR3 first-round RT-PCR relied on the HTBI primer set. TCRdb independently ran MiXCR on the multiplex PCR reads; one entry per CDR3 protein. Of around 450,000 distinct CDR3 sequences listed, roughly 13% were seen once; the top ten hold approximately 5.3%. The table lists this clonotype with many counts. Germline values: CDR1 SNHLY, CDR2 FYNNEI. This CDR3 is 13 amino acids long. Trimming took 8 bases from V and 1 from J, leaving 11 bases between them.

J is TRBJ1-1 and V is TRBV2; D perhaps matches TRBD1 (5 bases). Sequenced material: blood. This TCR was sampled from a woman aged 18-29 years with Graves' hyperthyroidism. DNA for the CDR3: TGTGCCAGCGGGTTAGGGGAGAACACTGAAGCTTTCTTT. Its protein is CASGLGENTEAFF.